Listed below are T cell receptor beta chains from one sample, sequenced in a study of blood T cell repertoires in COVID-19. Clones were sequenced by immunoSEQ multiplex PCR, and TCRdb holds only the in-frame ones, with some missing. The sample has tens of thousands of clones; 79% are singletons. The sequencing sample was made of peripheral blood. Source of these receptors: a human donor in a cohort sampled during active COVID-19. Both conserved end residues are part of each CDR3. A D gene is named only where the DNA matches it firmly. Clone size, where shown, is once, few, many, or a class for clones that have expanded.

CDR3 protein	CDR3 DNA	V gene	J gene	clone size	D gene
CASSEGQGVEQYF	TGTGCCAGCAGCGAGGGACAGGGGGTCGAGCAGTACTTC	TRBV7-9	TRBJ2-7	NA	TRBD1
CASSNTGTGYEQYF	TGTGCCAGCAGCAACACCGGGACAGGATACGAGCAGTACTTC	TRBV5-5	TRBJ2-7	few	TRBD1
CASSLTRNQPQHF	TGTGCCAGCAGTTTAACAAGAAATCAGCCCCAGCATTTT	TRBV28	TRBJ1-5	NA	NA
CASSQGDRGAKNIQYF	TGTGCCAGCAGCCAAGGGGACAGGGGTGCCAAAAACATTCAGTACTTC	TRBV4-2	TRBJ2-4	NA	TRBD1
CASSPTGQGVNTQYF	TGTGCCAGCTCACCAACGGGACAGGGTGTTAATACGCAGTATTTT	TRBV18	TRBJ2-3	NA	TRBD1
CASRYDSGTNTGELFF	TGTGCCAGCAGATACGATAGCGGGACGAACACCGGGGAGCTGTTTTTT	TRBV7-2	TRBJ2-2	NA	TRBD2
CASSQDQRRRKNIQYF	TGTGCCAGCAGCCAAGATCAGCGTAGACGCAAAAACATTCAGTACTTC	TRBV3-1/TRBV3-2	TRBJ2-4	once	NA
CASSLAASPQSEQYF	TGCGCCAGCAGCTTGGCCGCCTCGCCACAATCCGAGCAGTACTTC	TRBV5-1	TRBJ2-7	NA	NA
CAWSERDYGYTF	TGTGCCTGGAGTGAGCGGGACTATGGCTACACCTTC	TRBV30	TRBJ1-2	NA	NA
CASSMPRAGATDTQYF	TGTGCCAGTAGTATGCCCCGAGCGGGAGCAACAGATACGCAGTATTTT	TRBV19	TRBJ2-3	few	TRBD2
CAISGSTSGIGTQYF	TGTGCCATCAGTGGGTCAACTAGCGGCATCGGGACCCAGTACTTC	TRBV10-3	TRBJ2-5	NA	TRBD2
CASSFGTGINEKLFF	TGTGCCAGCAGCTTCGGGACAGGAATTAATGAAAAACTGTTTTTT	TRBV11-2	TRBJ1-4	NA	TRBD1
CASSLETYAGTQYF	TGTGCCAGCAGCTTAGAAACGTACGCCGGGACCCAGTACTTC	TRBV11-2	TRBJ2-5	NA	NA
CASSIDADTGRYSEQFF	TGTGCCAGTAGTATAGATGCGGACACCGGGAGGTATAGTGAGCAGTTCTTC	TRBV19	TRBJ2-1	NA	TRBD2
CASSDRGEGTEAFF	TGTGCCAGCAGTGATCGGGGAGAGGGCACTGAAGCTTTCTTT	TRBV2	TRBJ1-1	NA	NA
CASKTRQGNRNTIYF	TGTGCCAGTAAAACTCGACAGGGCAATAGGAACACCATATATTTT	TRBV19	TRBJ1-3	NA	TRBD1
CASSFRSNEQYF	TGTGCCAGCAGCTTTCGGTCTAACGAGCAGTACTTC	TRBV7-9	TRBJ2-7	NA	NA
CASSLQRGPRLDIQYF	TGTGCCAGCAGTTTGCAGCGGGGTCCCCGTCTGGACATTCAGTACTTC	TRBV6-5	TRBJ2-4	NA	TRBD2
CASSLLGAFNTGELFF	TGTGCCAGTAGCCTATTGGGCGCTTTTAACACCGGGGAGCTGTTTTTT	TRBV19	TRBJ2-2	NA	NA
CATSPTETYEQYF	TGTGCCACCAGTCCGACTGAAACCTACGAGCAGTACTTC	TRBV24-1	TRBJ2-7	NA	NA
CASSQQGIRQPQHF	TGTGCCAGCAGCCAACAGGGTATTCGTCAGCCCCAGCATTTT	TRBV3-1/TRBV3-2	TRBJ1-5	few	NA
CATSRGGLMGRQPQHF	TGTGCCACCAGCAGAGGGGGCCTCATGGGGCGTCAGCCCCAGCATTTT	TRBV15	TRBJ1-5	NA	NA
CASSFRNPHTDTQYF	TGTGCCAGCAGTTTCCGAAATCCACACACAGATACGCAGTATTTT	TRBV27	TRBJ2-3	NA	NA
CASSLVGGRMNTEAFF	TGCGCCAGCAGCTTGGTCGGGGGGCGGATGAACACTGAAGCTTTCTTT	TRBV5-1	TRBJ1-1	NA	NA
CASSVKPGLAGGDHHEQYF	TGTGCCAGCAGCGTTAAGCCGGGACTAGCGGGAGGTGATCACCACGAGCAGTACTTC	TRBV7-2	TRBJ2-7	NA	TRBD2
CASSLGGGNSPLHF	TGTGCCAGCAGCTTGGGGGGGGGTAATTCACCCCTCCACTTT	TRBV7-2	TRBJ1-6	NA	NA
CASRLGQGDTYEQYF	TGTGCCAGCAGGTTGGGACAGGGAGATACCTACGAGCAGTACTTC	TRBV5-8	TRBJ2-7	NA	TRBD1
CASSGSYSGRAKSSEQYF	TGTGCCAGCAGTGGAAGTTACAGCGGGAGGGCCAAATCTTCCGAGCAGTACTTC	TRBV2	TRBJ2-7	NA	TRBD2
CASSLRGGATYEQYF	TGTGCCAGCAGTCTCCGAGGGGGGGCCACCTACGAGCAGTACTTC	TRBV6-5	TRBJ2-7	NA	NA
CASRGEAPPEAFF	TGTGCCAGCAGGGGGGAGGCGCCTCCTGAAGCTTTCTTT	TRBV28	TRBJ1-1	NA	NA
CASSQPGTGSNTEAFF	TGTGCCAGCAGCCAACCTGGGACAGGGTCGAACACTGAAGCTTTCTTT	TRBV4-2	TRBJ1-1	NA	TRBD1
CASSQRRNSPLHF	TGTGCCAGCAGCCAACGCCGGAATTCACCCCTCCACTTT	TRBV3-1/TRBV3-2	TRBJ1-6	NA	NA
CASSYSRNQPQHF	TGTGCCAGCAGTTACTCGCGGAATCAGCCCCAGCATTTT	TRBV6-5	TRBJ1-5	NA	NA
CASSLEGTSGTYEQFF	TGTGCCAGCAGCTTAGAAGGGACTAGCGGGACCTATGAGCAGTTCTTC	TRBV11-2	TRBJ2-1	NA	TRBD2
CATEGDTDTQYF	TGTGCCACCGAGGGGGACACAGATACGCAGTATTTT	TRBV24-1	TRBJ2-3	NA	NA
CASSFGTSAGDTQYF	TGTGCCAGCAGTTTCGGGACTAGCGCCGGAGATACGCAGTATTTT	TRBV28	TRBJ2-3	NA	TRBD2
CASSFRATYNSPLHF	TGTGCCAGCAGTTTCAGGGCCACCTATAATTCACCCCTCCACTTT	TRBV28	TRBJ1-6	NA	NA
CASKIYGTSQETQYF	TGTGCCAGTAAGATATATGGGACTTCCCAAGAGACCCAGTACTTC	TRBV19	TRBJ2-5	NA	NA
CASAMTGEQYF	TGCGCCAGCGCGATGACGGGAGAGCAGTACTTC	TRBV5-1	TRBJ2-7	NA	NA
CASSLYSSSGYEQYF	TGTGCCAGCAGCTTATACTCTTCCTCCGGGTACGAGCAGTACTTC	TRBV11-3	TRBJ2-7	NA	NA
CASTSGDRRNTEAFF	TGTGCCAGTACCTCCGGGGACAGAAGGAACACTGAAGCTTTCTTT	TRBV19	TRBJ1-1	few	TRBD1
CASSQGGGRADEQYF	TGTGCCAGCAGCCAAGGTGGCGGGAGGGCCGACGAGCAGTACTTC	TRBV3-1/TRBV3-2	TRBJ2-7	medium-sized	TRBD2
CASSQGTNINEQYF	TGCGCCAGCAGTCAAGGGACTAACATTAACGAGCAGTACTTC	TRBV5-1	TRBJ2-7	NA	TRBD2
CASSFSGGLSSYNSPLHF	TGTGCCAGCAGCTTCTCCGGGGGTCTGAGCTCCTATAATTCACCCCTCCACTTT	TRBV7-2	TRBJ1-6	once	NA
CASSKVGTGSGNQPQHF	NA	TRBV21-1	TRBJ1-5	NA	NA
CANHPGQGYEQYF	TGTGCCAACCACCCGGGACAGGGATACGAGCAGTACTTC	TRBV2	TRBJ2-7	NA	TRBD1
CASSPRWGVTNEKLFF	TGCGCCAGCAGCCCTAGATGGGGGGTAACTAATGAAAAACTGTTTTTT	TRBV4-3	TRBJ1-4	NA	NA
CATSSTKGRARNEQFF	TGTGCCACCAGCAGTACTAAGGGGAGGGCACGCAATGAGCAGTTCTTC	TRBV15	TRBJ2-1	NA	TRBD2
CASSNGQGTQPQHF	TGTGCCAGCAGTAATGGACAGGGAACCCAACCCCAGCATTTT	TRBV6-5	TRBJ1-5	NA	TRBD1
CASSFRDTRGTEAFF	TGTGCCAGCAGTTTCCGGGACACCCGTGGCACTGAAGCTTTCTTT	TRBV25-1	TRBJ1-1	NA	NA
CASSLAGGNTGELFF	TGTGCCAGCAGCTTAGCGGGAGGGAACACCGGGGAGCTGTTTTTT	TRBV7-3	TRBJ2-2	NA	TRBD2